The 26 T cell receptor beta chains reported below all come from one sample, sequenced in a study of cytomegalovirus exposure and HLA in healthy donors. 13 Jbeta primers and 60 Vbeta primers were used for the PCR. Only in-frame clones appear in the TCRdb table, and some are missing; sequencing was by immunoSEQ multiplex PCR. The table shows 95,000 to 110,000 clones, with approximately 79% occurring only once. Sequencing was performed on PBMCs. Receptors were obtained from a man aged 45 to 65 in good health and CMV-seropositive.

The V and J genes are TRBV6-5 and TRBJ2-7; 9 nucleotides align to TRBD2. Germline V gene data show CDR1 as MNHEY and CDR2 as SVGAGI. V lost 8 bases to trimming and J lost 7 bases; unmatched junction nucleotides: 9. The CDR3 runs 13 residues. CDR3 protein: CASGAGGPGEQYF. The CDR3 DNA sequence: TGTGCCAGCGGGGCGGGAGGGCCGGGGGAGCAGTACTTC.

V gene TRBV21-1 combines with J gene TRBJ2-3; the table names TRBD2, a call not compared with the DNA. TRBV21-1 is marked as a pseudogene. The CDR3 length is 16 residues. CDR3 DNA sequence: TGTGCCAGCAGCCCCCGGGGGGAGGTTTTCACAGATACGCAGTATTTT. Translation: CASSPRGEVFTDTQYF.

The rearrangement uses TRBV19 and TRBJ2-3; TRBD1 matches 7 bases. CDR1 and CDR2 from the germline V gene are LNHDA and SQIVND (reference sequence). After removal of 1 base from V and 2 bases from J, the junction contained 3 bases not matched to a gene. The CDR3 loop spans 15 amino acids. CDR3 region: CASSIGGQTTDTQYF. In DNA form, the CDR3 reads TGTGCCAGTAGTATAGGGGGACAGACCACAGATACGCAGTATTTT.

As regards this clone: This sample includes further DNA sequences coding for the same CDR3. The chain employs TRBV7-2 and TRBJ2-1; D possibly corresponds to TRBD2 (6 bases). The CDR3 is 15 residues long. From germline, CDR1 is SGHTA and CDR2 FQGNSA. V lost 0 bases and J lost 1, with 7 bases in between. CDR3 nucleotide sequence: TGTGCCAGCAGCTTAGCCCGGGGGTCCTACAATGAGCAGTTCTTC. Amino acid sequence: CASSLARGSYNEQFF.

The chain uses TRBV10-3 and TRBJ2-3, with 10 bases fitting TRBD1. The trim removed 2 bases at V and 6 bases at J, leaving 8 bases unmatched. The CDR3 runs to 16 residues. Germline V gives CDR1 ENHRY, CDR2 SYGVKD. The CDR3 DNA reads TGTGCCATCAGTGAGCTCCGGGACAGGGGCCCGGATACGCAGTATTTT. Amino acid sequence: CAISELRDRGPDTQYF.

CDR3 sequence reads: CASSPGGATNEKLFF. CDR3 sequence (DNA): TGTGCCAGCAGCCCCGGGGGTGCAACTAATGAAAAACTGTTTTTT. The chain recombines TRBV7-2 with TRBJ1-4; possible D gene TRBD1, 5 bases. Germline V gene sequence: CDR1 SGHTA, CDR2 FQGNSA. The CDR3 extends over 15 amino acids. V gave up 5 bases and J gave up 0 bases, with 10 bases separating them.

The CDR3 nucleotides are TGTGCCAGCTCCCCCCAGGGACAGGGGTATAGCAATCAGCCCCAGCATTTT. It codes for CASSPQGQGYSNQPQHF. The chain recombines TRBV18 with TRBJ1-5; 10 bases agree with TRBD1. The CDR3 contains 17 residues. Germline CDR1 KGHSH, CDR2 LQKENI. J was trimmed by 0 bases and V by 6 bases; bases with no gene match: 8.

The V gene is TRBV7-2, the J gene TRBJ2-5; no definite D call. The CDR3 sequence is 15 residues long. V gave up 3 bases and J gave up 2 bases, with 13 bases separating them. Germline loops: CDR1 SGHTA, CDR2 FQGNSA. DNA of the CDR3: TGTGCCAGCAGCTTGCTCAAGACAAATCAAGAGACCCAGTACTTC. It yields the protein CASSLLKTNQETQYF.

The chain uses TRBV12-5 and TRBJ1-4, with TRBD1 identical over 8 bases. V gave up 2 bases and J gave up 4 bases; unmatched junction bases: 12. This CDR3 region has 18 residues. The germline V gene has CDR1 LGHNT and CDR2 FRNRAP. In DNA, the CDR3 is TGTGCTAGTGGTTTGACAGCCCGGACAGGGACTAATAATGAAAAACTGTTTTTT. This translates into CASGLTARTGTNNEKLFF.

This clone was seen only once. The chain combines TRBV5-1 with TRBJ2-1, with D tentatively TRBD2 (5 bases). Germline V CDR1 and CDR2: SGHRS, YFSETQ. V gave up 6 bases and J gave up 7 bases, with 14 bases separating them. The CDR3 covers 13 residues. CDR3 in DNA: TGCGCCAGCAAAGGACCTAGGGAGAATGAGCAGTTCTTC. This gives the protein CASKGPRENEQFF.

The genes are TRBV7-8 and TRBJ1-5; weak D call: TRBD1 (5 bases). CDR3 length equals 15 residues. V lost 1 base, J lost 5 bases, and 12 bases lay in between. Germline V CDR1 and CDR2: SGHVS, FQNEAQ. CDR3 protein: CASSLVAKQDQPQHF. The CDR3 DNA is TGTGCCAGCAGCTTAGTCGCCAAACAGGATCAGCCCCAGCATTTT.

This clone has more than one count but fewer than ten. The chain joins TRBV19 to TRBJ1-4; unclear D gene. Trimming removed 10 bases from V and 5 bases from J, with 14 bases in between. The CDR3 contains 13 residues. The germline gives CDR1 LNHDA, CDR2 SQIVND (reference sequence). CDR3 residues: CATGLERNEKLFF. The CDR3 DNA is TGTGCCACAGGCCTCGAGAGAAATGAAAAACTGTTTTTT.

The chain combines TRBV5-4 with TRBJ2-5; perhaps TRBD2 as D (6 bases). Between the trimmed V and J ends, which lost 3 bases and 5 bases, there was a span of 20 bases. The CDR3 contains 16 residues. Per germline, CDR1 SGHNT and CDR2 YYREEE (reference sequence). The CDR3 reads CASSSRSGPGGETQYF. The CDR3 DNA sequence: TGTGCCAGCAGCTCCCGGAGCGGGCCCGGAGGGGAGACCCAGTACTTC.

This clone showed up just a few times. This chain joins TRBV25-1 and TRBJ2-1; possible D gene TRBD1, 6 bases. CDR1 MGHDK and CDR2 SYGVNS come from the germline V gene. Trimming stripped 2 bases from V and 6 bases from J, with 11 bases between. This CDR3 has 14 amino acids. CDR3 sequence reads: CASSEQKGVNEQFF. CDR3 bases: TGTGCCAGCAGTGAACAAAAGGGGGTCAATGAGCAGTTCTTC.

The CDR3 nucleotides are TGTGCCACGTCGGGACTAGCGGGGACCCACTCCTACGAGCAGTACTTC. This encodes CATSGLAGTHSYEQYF. The chain links TRBV27 to TRBJ2-5, with 13 bases matching TRBD2. The J call is doubtful: the DNA matches TRBJ2-7 better. The germline CDR1 and CDR2 sequences are MNHEY and SMNVEV (reference sequence). The CDR3 totals 16 residues.

The count of this clone is one. The V and J genes are TRBV6-5 and TRBJ2-7; weak D call: TRBD2 (5 bases). CDR3 length equals 13 residues. CDR1 is MNHEY, CDR2 SVGAGI, per germline. The V end was cut by 5 bases, the J end by 3 bases, with 11 bases between. CDR3 protein: CASSPATIYEQYF. Here the CDR3 DNA reads TGTGCCAGCAGTCCGGCGACTATCTACGAGCAGTACTTC.

Comment on this clone: No conserved phenylalanine or tryptophan is present at the end of the CDR3, so a read error is the likely explanation. V is TRBV10-3 and J is TRBJ2-7; D not certain. Trimming pared 3 bases from V and 2 bases from J, leaving 11 bases between. This CDR3 is 14 amino acids long. Germline CDR1 ENHRY, CDR2 SYGVKD. CDR3 DNA: TGTGCCATCAGTGATCAGGTACGGCCCTACGAGCAGTACCTC. It translates to CAISDQVRPYEQYL.

V gene TRBV30 combines with J gene TRBJ1-6; TRBD1 matches 7 bases. V lost 4 bases and J lost 8; bases outside the gene matches: 5. The length of the CDR3 is 13 residues. CDR1 is GTSNPN, CDR2 SVGIG, per germline (reference sequence). The CDR3 region is CAWTDRKDSPLHF. DNA for the CDR3: TGTGCCTGGACGGACAGGAAGGATTCACCCCTCCACTTT.

The rearrangement links TRBV7-6 to TRBJ2-5, with D perhaps matching TRBD2 (6 bases). Looked up from germline, CDR1 is SGHVS and CDR2 is FNYEAQ. This CDR3 comprises 15 residues. V was trimmed by 5 bases and J by 4 bases, leaving 17 bases between them. CDR3: CASSPSGVLRETQYF. The CDR3 DNA sequence: TGTGCCAGCAGCCCCTCGGGGGTTCTGAGAGAGACCCAGTACTTC.

This chain joins TRBV5-1 and TRBJ2-3, with 11 bases that match TRBD2. Trimming at V came to 3 bases and at J to 4 bases, leaving 10 bases not matched to a gene. This CDR3 has 17 residues. Germline-derived CDR1 and CDR2 are SGHRS and YFSETQ. DNA for the CDR3: TGCGCCAGCAGCTCAGGAAAAACTAGCGGGAGCTCAGATACGCAGTATTTT. Protein product: CASSSGKTSGSSDTQYF. Looking up the rest from reference TRBV5-1 and TRBJ2-3 gives the full variable domain: KAGVTQTPRYLIKTRGQQVTLSCSPISGHRSVSWYQQTPGQGLQFLFEYFSETQRNKGNFPGRFSGRQFSNSRSEMNVSTLELGDSALYLCASSSGKTSGSSDTQYFGPGTRLTVL.

This chain uses TRBV7-2 with TRBJ2-3; TRBD2 agrees at 8 bases. V lost 5 bases to trimming and J lost 3 bases; unmatched junction nucleotides: 4. CDR3 length: 14 amino acids. Germline V gives CDR1 SGHTA, CDR2 FQGNSA. The CDR3 sequence: CASSLGLVTDTQYF. CDR3 DNA: TGTGCCAGCAGCCTGGGACTAGTGACAGATACGCAGTATTTT. The whole variable domain, filled in from reference TRBV7-2 and TRBJ2-3, reads GAGVSQSPSNKVTEKGKDVELRCDPISGHTALYWYRQSLGQGLEFLIYFQGNSAPDKSGLPSDRFSAERTGGSVSTLTIQRTQQEDSAVYLCASSLGLVTDTQYFGPGTRLTVL.

This chain links TRBV5-1 with TRBJ1-1; 10 positions match TRBD1. The CDR3 loop spans 15 amino acids. Germline assignment: CDR1 SGHRS and CDR2 YFSETQ. V was pared by 4 bases and J by 3 bases, with 6 bases of the junction left unmatched. CDR3 in DNA: TGCGCCAGCAGCGGGGACAGGGGAGGGTACACTGAAGCTTTCTTT. This translates into CASSGDRGGYTEAFF. The variable domain in full, completed from reference TRBV5-1 and TRBJ1-1, reads KAGVTQTPRYLIKTRGQQVTLSCSPISGHRSVSWYQQTPGQGLQFLFEYFSETQRNKGNFPGRFSGRQFSNSRSEMNVSTLELGDSALYLCASSGDRGGYTEAFFGQGTRLTVV.

The chain links TRBV11-2 to TRBJ2-1, with 7 bases fitting TRBD2. The CDR3 loop spans 13 amino acids. Per germline, CDR1 SGHAT and CDR2 FQNNGV. The junction had 13 bases not matched to a gene; V was cut back by 8 bases and J by 12 bases. This CDR3 reads CASGAGEGRVQFF. The CDR3 nucleotides read TGTGCCAGCGGGGCGGGAGAGGGCAGAGTGCAGTTCTTC.

A word on this clone: One junction end disagrees with the germline gene, perhaps due to a read error. The CDR3 DNA reads as TGTGCCAGTACCCTGGCCGGGGGATTGGACACAGATACGCGGTATTTT. Its protein is CASTLAGGLDTDTRYF. This chain connects TRBV19 to TRBJ2-3; TRBD2 is a possible D gene (6 bases). The CDR3 is 16 amino acids. The germline V gene encodes CDR1 LNHDA and CDR2 SQIVND (reference sequence).

The genes are TRBV29-1 and TRBJ1-1; 9 nucleotides match TRBD1. The junction had 5 bases not matched to a gene; V was cut back by 3 bases and J by 3 bases. CDR3 length: 14 amino acids. Per germline, CDR1 SQVTM and CDR2 ANQGSEA. CDR3: CSVEGQGAYTEAFF. Written as DNA, the CDR3 is TGCAGCGTTGAGGGACAGGGAGCGTACACTGAAGCTTTCTTT.

The sample holds a few counts of this clone. This chain uses TRBV7-2 with TRBJ2-7; 8 bases align to TRBD1. The CDR3 is 14 amino acids. Trimming cost V 7 bases and J 0 bases; bases outside gene matches: 5. Germline values: CDR1 SGHTA, CDR2 FQGNSA. CDR3 amino acids: CASNQGASSYEQYF. The CDR3 bases are TGTGCCAGCAACCAGGGGGCAAGCTCCTACGAGCAGTACTTC.